A selection of T cell receptor beta chains follows, all from one sample in a study of response to subunit inactivated influenza vaccine. TCRdb reanalysed the RT-PCR reads using MiXCR and keeps one entry per CDR3 protein. The sample has approximately 700,000 distinct CDR3 sequences; about 14% are singletons. This specimen consisted of PBMCs from blood, obtained 14 to 15 days before vaccination. The receptors stem from a man aged 45-65 years who received an inactivated influenza vaccine. Both conserved end residues are part of each CDR3. A D gene is named only where the DNA matches it firmly. Part of the rows lack a size; the others show once, few, many or a class for expanded clones.

D	J	V	size	DNA	CDR3
NA	TRBJ2-3	TRBV7-2	NA	TGTGCCAGCAGCTTAACACCTACATTGGGGCCACAGGCCCCAGATACGCAGTATTTT	CASSLTPTLGPQAPDTQYF
TRBD1	TRBJ1-2	TRBV29-1	few	TGCAGCGTGGAAAAACAGGGGAACTATGGCTACACCTTC	CSVEKQGNYGYTF
TRBD1	TRBJ2-6	TRBV5-1	NA	TGCGCCAGCAGCTCCGGGGCAGGGGGAAGCTCTGGGGCCAACGTCCTGACTTTC	CASSSGAGGSSGANVLTF
NA	TRBJ1-1	TRBV28	NA	TGTGCCGTGCGGAGTGGCACTGAAGCTTTCTTT	CAVRSGTEAFF
TRBD1	TRBJ2-7	TRBV20-1	NA	TGCAGTCTAACAGGGGTCAACTACGAGCAGTACTTC	CSLTGVNYEQYF
NA	TRBJ2-7	TRBV7-6	many	TGTGCCAGCAGCTTAGTGTTTAACGAGCAGTACTTC	CASSLVFNEQYF
NA	TRBJ1-1	TRBV5-1	few	TGCGCCAGCAGCTACAATAACCCAGGCACTGAAGCTTTCTTT	CASSYNNPGTEAFF
TRBD2	TRBJ2-1	TRBV7-9	few	TGTGCCAGCAGGTCACTAGCGCGAAGACCCAATGAGCAGTTCTTC	CASRSLARRPNEQFF
NA	TRBJ1-4	TRBV20-1	NA	TGCAGTGCCAGCTACAGGGCCGAAAATGAAAAACTGTTTTTT	CSASYRAENEKLFF
NA	TRBJ2-7	TRBV5-6	few	TGTGCCAGCAGCTTGGGCGGGGACTTCTACGAGCAGTACTTC	CASSLGGDFYEQYF
TRBD2	TRBJ2-2	TRBV20-1	NA	TGCAGTGCTAGGCCTTTGGGACTAGCGGGAGGAAAGAACACCGGGGAGCTGTTTTTT	CSARPLGLAGGKNTGELFF
NA	TRBJ2-1	TRBV6-4	NA	TGTGCCAGCAGTTACAGAGAGGGAGATGAGCAGTTCTTC	CASSYREGDEQFF
TRBD1	TRBJ2-2	TRBV12-3/TRBV12-4	NA	TGTGCCAGCAGTTTACAGGGGGCCGGCGGGGAGCTGTTTTTT	CASSLQGAGGELFF
NA	TRBJ2-1	TRBV24-1	few	TGTGCCACCAGTGGAGGGAGCGGGCCAAGCTCCTACAATGAGCAGTTCTTC	CATSGGSGPSSYNEQFF
NA	TRBJ2-7	TRBV28	few	TGTGCCAGCAGTTTATCCTCAGGGGCCAGCTTTTCCTACGAGCAGTACTTC	CASSLSSGASFSYEQYF
NA	TRBJ2-2	TRBV12-3/TRBV12-4	few	TGTGCCAGCAGAATGAGGCAGGGGAACACCGGGGAGCTGTTTTTT	CASRMRQGNTGELFF
TRBD1	TRBJ2-5	TRBV12-3/TRBV12-4	few	TGTGCCAGCAGTCAAATGGGACAGCGCCAAGAGACCCAGTACTTC	CASSQMGQRQETQYF
TRBD1	TRBJ1-1	TRBV4-1	few	TGCGCCAGCAGCCTACAGGGGGCGGGGGTAATTGAAGCTTTCTTT	CASSLQGAGVIEAFF
NA	TRBJ2-1	TRBV28	NA	TGTGCCAGCAGTGCCCAACTAGTATACAATGAGCAGTTCTTC	CASSAQLVYNEQFF